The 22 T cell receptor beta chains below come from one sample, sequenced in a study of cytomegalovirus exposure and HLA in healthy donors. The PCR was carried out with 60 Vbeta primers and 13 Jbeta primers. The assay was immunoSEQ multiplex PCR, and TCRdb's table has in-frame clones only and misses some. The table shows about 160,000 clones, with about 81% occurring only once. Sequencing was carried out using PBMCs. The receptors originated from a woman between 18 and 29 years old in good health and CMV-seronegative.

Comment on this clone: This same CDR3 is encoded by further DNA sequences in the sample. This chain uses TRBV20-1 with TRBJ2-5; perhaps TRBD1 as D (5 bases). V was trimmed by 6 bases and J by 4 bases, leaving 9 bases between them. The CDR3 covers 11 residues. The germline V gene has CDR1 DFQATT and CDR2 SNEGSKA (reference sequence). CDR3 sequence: CSAPQGETQYF. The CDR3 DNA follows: TGCAGTGCCCCTCAGGGAGAGACCCAGTACTTC.

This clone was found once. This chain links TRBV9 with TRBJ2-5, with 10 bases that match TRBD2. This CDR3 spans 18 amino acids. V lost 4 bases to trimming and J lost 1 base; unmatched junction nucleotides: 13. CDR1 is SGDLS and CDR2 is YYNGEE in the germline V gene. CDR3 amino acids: CASSPTRSSGGLQETQYF. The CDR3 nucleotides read TGTGCCAGCAGCCCGACCCGGAGTAGCGGGGGGCTCCAAGAGACCCAGTACTTC.

In DNA form, the CDR3 reads TGTGCCAGCAGCTTCGGACAGACCTACGAGCAGTACTTC. This translates into CASSFGQTYEQYF. The gene calls are TRBV5-4 and TRBJ2-7; tentatively, D is TRBD1 (6 bases). The germline V and J ends were trimmed by 2 bases and 2 bases, with 8 bases remaining between them. Looked up from germline, CDR1 is SGHNT and CDR2 is YYREEE (reference sequence). The CDR3 extends over 13 amino acids.

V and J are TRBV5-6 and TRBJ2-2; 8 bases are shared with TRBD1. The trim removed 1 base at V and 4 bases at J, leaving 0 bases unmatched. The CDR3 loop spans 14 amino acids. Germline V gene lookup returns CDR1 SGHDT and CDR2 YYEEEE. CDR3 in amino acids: CASSLQGATGELFF. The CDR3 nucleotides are TGTGCCAGCAGCTTGCAGGGGGCCACCGGGGAGCTGTTTTTT.

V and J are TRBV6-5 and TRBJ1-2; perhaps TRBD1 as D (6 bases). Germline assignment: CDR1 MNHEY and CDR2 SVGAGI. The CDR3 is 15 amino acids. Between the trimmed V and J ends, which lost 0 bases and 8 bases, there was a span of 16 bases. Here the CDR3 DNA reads TGTGCCAGCAGTTACTCGGGGGCAGGGAGTAGCGGCTACACCTTC. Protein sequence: CASSYSGAGSSGYTF.

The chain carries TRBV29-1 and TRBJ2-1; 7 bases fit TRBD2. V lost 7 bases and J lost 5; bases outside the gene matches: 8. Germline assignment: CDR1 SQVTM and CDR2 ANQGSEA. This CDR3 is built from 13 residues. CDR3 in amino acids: CSGGGGMNNEQFF. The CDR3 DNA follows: TGCAGCGGGGGGGGTGGGATGAACAATGAGCAGTTCTTC.

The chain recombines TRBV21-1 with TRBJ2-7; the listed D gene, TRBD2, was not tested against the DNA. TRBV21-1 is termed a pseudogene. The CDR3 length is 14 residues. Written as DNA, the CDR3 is TGTGCCAGCAGCAAAGGCGGGAGGGCCTCTGGGCAGTACTTC. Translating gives CASSKGGRASGQYF.

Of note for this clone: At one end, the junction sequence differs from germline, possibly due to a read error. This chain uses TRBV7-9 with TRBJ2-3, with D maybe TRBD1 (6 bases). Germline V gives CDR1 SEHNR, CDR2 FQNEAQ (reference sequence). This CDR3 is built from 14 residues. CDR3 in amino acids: CSSSPEGGTDTQYF. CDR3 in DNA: TGTTCCAGCAGCCCCGAGGGGGGCACAGATACGCAGTATTTT. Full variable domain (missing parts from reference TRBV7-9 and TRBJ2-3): DTGVSQNPRHKITKRGQNVTFRCDPISEHNRLYWYRQTLGQGPEFLTYFQNEAQLEKSRLLSDRFSAERPKGSFSTLEIQRTEQGDSAMYLCSSSPEGGTDTQYFGPGTRLTVL.

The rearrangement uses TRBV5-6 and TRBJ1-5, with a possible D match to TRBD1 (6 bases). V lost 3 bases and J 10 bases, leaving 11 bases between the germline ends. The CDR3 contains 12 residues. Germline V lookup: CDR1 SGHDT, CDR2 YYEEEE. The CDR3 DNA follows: TGTGCCAGCAGCTGGGGGCCTGGTCCCCAGCATTTT. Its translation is CASSWGPGPQHF. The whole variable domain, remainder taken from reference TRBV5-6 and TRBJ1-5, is DAGVTQSPTHLIKTRGQQVTLRCSPKSGHDTVSWYQQALGQGPQFIFQYYEEEERQRGNFPDRFSGHQFPNYSSELNVNALLLGDSALYLCASSWGPGPQHFGDGTRLSIL.

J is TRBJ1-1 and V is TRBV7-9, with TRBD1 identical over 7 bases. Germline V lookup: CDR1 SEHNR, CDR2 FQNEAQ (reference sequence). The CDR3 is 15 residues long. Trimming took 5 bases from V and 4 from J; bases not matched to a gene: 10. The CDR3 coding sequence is TGTGCCAGCAGCGCCGAACAGGGGTTAGTCACTGAAGCTTTCTTT. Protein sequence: CASSAEQGLVTEAFF.

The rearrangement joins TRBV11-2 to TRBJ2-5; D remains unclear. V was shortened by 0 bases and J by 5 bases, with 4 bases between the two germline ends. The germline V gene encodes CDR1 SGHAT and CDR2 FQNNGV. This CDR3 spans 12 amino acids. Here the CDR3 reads CASSLDQETQYF. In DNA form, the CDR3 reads TGTGCCAGCAGCTTAGATCAGGAGACCCAGTACTTC.

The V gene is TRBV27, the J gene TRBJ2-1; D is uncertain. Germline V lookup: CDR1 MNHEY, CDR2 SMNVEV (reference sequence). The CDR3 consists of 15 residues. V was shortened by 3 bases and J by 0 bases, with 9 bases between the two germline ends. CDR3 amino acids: CASSFTVSSYNEQFF. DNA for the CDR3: TGTGCCAGCAGTTTCACAGTGAGCTCCTACAATGAGCAGTTCTTC.

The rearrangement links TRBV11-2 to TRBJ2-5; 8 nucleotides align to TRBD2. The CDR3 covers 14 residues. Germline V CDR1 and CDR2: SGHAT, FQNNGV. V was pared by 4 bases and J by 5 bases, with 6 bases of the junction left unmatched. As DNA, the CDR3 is TGTGCCAGCAGCTGGGCGGGGGGCAGGGAGACCCAGTACTTC. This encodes CASSWAGGRETQYF.

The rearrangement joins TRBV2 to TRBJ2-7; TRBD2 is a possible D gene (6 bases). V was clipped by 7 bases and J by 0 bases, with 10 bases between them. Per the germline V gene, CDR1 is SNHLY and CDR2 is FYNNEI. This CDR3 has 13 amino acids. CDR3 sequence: CASMEGVSYEQYF. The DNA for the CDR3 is TGTGCCAGCATGGAGGGAGTCTCCTACGAGCAGTACTTC. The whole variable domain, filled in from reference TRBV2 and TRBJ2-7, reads EPEVTQTPSHQVTQMGQEVILRCVPISNHLYFYWYRQILGQKVEFLVSFYNNEISEKSEIFDDQFSVERPDGSNFTLKIRSTKLEDSAMYFCASMEGVSYEQYFGPGTRLTVT.

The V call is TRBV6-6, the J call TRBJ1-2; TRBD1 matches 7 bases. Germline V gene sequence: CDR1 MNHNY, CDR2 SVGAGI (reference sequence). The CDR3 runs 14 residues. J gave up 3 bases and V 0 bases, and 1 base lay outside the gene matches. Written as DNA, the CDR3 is TGTGCCAGCAGTTACTCGGACAGGTACTATGGCTACACCTTC. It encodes CASSYSDRYYGYTF.

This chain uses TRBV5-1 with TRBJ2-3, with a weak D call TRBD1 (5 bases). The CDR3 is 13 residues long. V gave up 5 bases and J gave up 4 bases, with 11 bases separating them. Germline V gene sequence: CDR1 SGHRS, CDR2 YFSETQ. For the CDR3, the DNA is TGCGCCAGCAGATCAGGGATGGCAGATACGCAGTATTTT. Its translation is CASRSGMADTQYF. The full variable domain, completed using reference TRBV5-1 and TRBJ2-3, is KAGVTQTPRYLIKTRGQQVTLSCSPISGHRSVSWYQQTPGQGLQFLFEYFSETQRNKGNFPGRFSGRQFSNSRSEMNVSTLELGDSALYLCASRSGMADTQYFGPGTRLTVL.

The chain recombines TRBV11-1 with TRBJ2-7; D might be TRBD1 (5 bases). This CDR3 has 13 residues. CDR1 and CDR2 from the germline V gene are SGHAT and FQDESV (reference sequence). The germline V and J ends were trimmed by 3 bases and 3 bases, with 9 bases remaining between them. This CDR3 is CASSFAGFYEQYF. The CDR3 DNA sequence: TGTGCCAGCAGCTTTGCAGGGTTCTACGAGCAGTACTTC.

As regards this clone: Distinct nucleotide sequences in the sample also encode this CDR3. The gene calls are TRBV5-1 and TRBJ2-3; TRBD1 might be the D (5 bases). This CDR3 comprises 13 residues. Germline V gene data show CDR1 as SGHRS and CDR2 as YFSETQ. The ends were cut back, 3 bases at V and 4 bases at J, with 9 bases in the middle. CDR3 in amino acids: CASSSGSPDTQYF. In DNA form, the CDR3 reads TGCGCCAGCAGCTCAGGGTCCCCAGATACGCAGTATTTT.

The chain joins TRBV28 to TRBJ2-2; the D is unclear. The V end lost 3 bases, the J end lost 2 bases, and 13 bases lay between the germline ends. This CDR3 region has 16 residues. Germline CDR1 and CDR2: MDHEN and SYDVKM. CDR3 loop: CASSFPTQQNTGELFF. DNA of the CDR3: TGTGCCAGCAGTTTTCCCACACAACAAAACACCGGGGAGCTGTTTTTT.

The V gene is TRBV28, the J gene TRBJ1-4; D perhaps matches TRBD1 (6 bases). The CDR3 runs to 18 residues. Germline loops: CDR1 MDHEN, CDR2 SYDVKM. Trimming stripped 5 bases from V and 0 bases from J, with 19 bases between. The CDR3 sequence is CASSLYPNRAATNEKLFF. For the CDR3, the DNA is TGTGCCAGCAGTCTCTACCCAAACAGGGCGGCAACTAATGAAAAACTGTTTTTT.

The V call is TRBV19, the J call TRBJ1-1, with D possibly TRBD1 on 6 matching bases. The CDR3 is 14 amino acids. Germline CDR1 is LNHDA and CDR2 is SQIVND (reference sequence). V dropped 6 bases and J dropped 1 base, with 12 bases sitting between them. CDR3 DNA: TGTGCCAGTAGCCTAGACAGGCAGAACACTGAAGCTTTCTTT. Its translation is CASSLDRQNTEAFF.

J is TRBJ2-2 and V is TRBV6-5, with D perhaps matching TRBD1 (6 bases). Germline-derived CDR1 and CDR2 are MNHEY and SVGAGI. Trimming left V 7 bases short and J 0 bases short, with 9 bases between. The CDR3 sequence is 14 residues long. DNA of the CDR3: TGTGCCAGCACCCAGGGGTCGAACACCGGGGAGCTGTTTTTT. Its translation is CASTQGSNTGELFF.